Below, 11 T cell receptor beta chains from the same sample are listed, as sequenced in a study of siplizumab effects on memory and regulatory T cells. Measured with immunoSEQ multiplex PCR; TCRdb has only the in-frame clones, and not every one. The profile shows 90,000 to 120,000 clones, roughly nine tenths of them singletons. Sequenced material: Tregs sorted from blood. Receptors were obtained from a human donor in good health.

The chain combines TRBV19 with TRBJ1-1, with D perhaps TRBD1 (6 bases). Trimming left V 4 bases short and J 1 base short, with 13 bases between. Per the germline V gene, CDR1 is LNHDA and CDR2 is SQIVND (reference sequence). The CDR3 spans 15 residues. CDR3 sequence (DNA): TGTGCCAGTAGTAGACAGGACGCTAGGAACACTGAAGCTTTCTTT. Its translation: CASSRQDARNTEAFF.

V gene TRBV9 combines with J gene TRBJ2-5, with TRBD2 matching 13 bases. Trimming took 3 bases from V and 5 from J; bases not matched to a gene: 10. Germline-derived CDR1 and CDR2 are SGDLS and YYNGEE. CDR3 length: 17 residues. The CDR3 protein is CASSDPGLAGDRETQYF. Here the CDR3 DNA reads TGTGCCAGCAGCGACCCAGGACTAGCGGGAGATCGGGAGACCCAGTACTTC.

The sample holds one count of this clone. Written as DNA, the CDR3 is TGCAGCGCAGCACTAAGACAGGCGACGGACACTGAAGCTTTCTTT. Translated: CSAALRQATDTEAFF. V is TRBV29-1 and J is TRBJ1-1; D is perhaps TRBD1 (6 bases). V lost 7 bases and J 3 bases, leaving 21 bases between the germline ends. Germline V gene lookup returns CDR1 SQVTM and CDR2 ANQGSEA. The CDR3 extends over 15 amino acids.

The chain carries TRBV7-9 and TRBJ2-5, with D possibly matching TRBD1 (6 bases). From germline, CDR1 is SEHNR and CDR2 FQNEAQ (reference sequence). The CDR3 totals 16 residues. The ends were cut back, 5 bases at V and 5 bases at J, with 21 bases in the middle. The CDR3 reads CASSILGTTSRETQYF. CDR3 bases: TGTGCCAGCAGCATCCTGGGGACAACTTCTAGGGAGACCCAGTACTTC. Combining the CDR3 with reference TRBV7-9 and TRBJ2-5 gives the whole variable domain DTGVSQNPRHKITKRGQNVTFRCDPISEHNRLYWYRQTLGQGPEFLTYFQNEAQLEKSRLLSDRFSAERPKGSFSTLEIQRTEQGDSAMYLCASSILGTTSRETQYFGPGTRLLVL.

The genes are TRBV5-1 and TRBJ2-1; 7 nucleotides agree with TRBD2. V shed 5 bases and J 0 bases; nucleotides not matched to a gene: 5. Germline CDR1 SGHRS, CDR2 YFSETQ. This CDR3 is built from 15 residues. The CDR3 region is CASSRLAVSYNEQFF. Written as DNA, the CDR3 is TGCGCCAGCAGTCGTCTAGCGGTCTCCTACAATGAGCAGTTCTTC.

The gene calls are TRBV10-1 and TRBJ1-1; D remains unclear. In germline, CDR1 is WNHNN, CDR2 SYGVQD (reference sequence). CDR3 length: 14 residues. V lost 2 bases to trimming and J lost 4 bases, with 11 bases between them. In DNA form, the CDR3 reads TGCGCCAGCAGTGAGAGTGGAGGGCCCACTGAAGCTTTCTTT. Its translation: CASSESGGPTEAFF.

CDR3 loop: CASSLVRGGYEQYF. In nucleotides, the CDR3 is TGTGCCAGCAGCTTGGTAAGGGGAGGCTACGAGCAGTACTTC. This chain connects TRBV5-6 to TRBJ2-7; a weak D match, TRBD2 (6 bases). V lost 0 bases to trimming and J lost 3 bases, with 10 bases between them. The CDR3 totals 14 residues. Germline CDR1 SGHDT, CDR2 YYEEEE.

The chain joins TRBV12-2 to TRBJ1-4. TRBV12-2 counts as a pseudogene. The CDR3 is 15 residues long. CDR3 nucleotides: TGTGCAAGTCGCTTAGTTGCTACATCTAATGAAAAACTGTTTTTT. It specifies CASRLVATSNEKLFF.

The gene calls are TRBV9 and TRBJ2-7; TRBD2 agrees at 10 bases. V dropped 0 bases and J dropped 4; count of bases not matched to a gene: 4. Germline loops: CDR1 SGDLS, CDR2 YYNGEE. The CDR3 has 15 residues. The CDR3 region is CASSVGPSGRYEQYF. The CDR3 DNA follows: TGTGCCAGCAGCGTAGGCCCTAGCGGGAGATACGAGCAGTACTTC.

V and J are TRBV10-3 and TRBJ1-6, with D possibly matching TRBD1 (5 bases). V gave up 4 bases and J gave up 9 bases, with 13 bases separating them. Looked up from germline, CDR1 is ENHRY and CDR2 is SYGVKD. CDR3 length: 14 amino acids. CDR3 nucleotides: TGTGCCATCAGTGTCGGCAGGGAGGGTTCACCCCTCCACTTT. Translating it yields CAISVGREGSPLHF.

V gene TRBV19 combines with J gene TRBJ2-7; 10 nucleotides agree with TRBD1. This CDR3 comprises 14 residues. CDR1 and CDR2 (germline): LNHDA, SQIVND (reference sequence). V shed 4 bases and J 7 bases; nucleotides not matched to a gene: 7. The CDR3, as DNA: TGTGCCAGTAGTACCGGGACAGGGGTTCGAGAGCAGTACTTC. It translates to CASSTGTGVREQYF.